The TCR beta chain under discussion was sequenced for a study of memory CD4+ T cells and cytomegalovirus serostatus. Looking at the study overall: This sample comes from healthy Belgian adults, fewer than ten CMV seropositive, approximately 23 seronegative. Whole-study results and caveats: The CMV-associated TCR signature appears largely within the CD4+ memory repertoire.

This clone was observed a handful of times. What it binds is not known. Between the trimmed V and J ends, which lost 2 bases and 5 bases, there was a span of 9 bases. Germline CDR1 reads GTSNPN; CDR2 reads SVGIG (reference sequence). This CDR3 is built from 12 residues. Single viable CD3+CD4+CD8-CD45RO+ cells were sorted as the memory CD4+ T cells. Sequencing used immunoSEQ multiplex PCR; TCRdb keeps in-frame clones, though not all of them. The sample holds 35,000 to 45,000 clones, about four fifths seen once. This rearrangement joins TRBV30 to TRBJ1-2, with D unresolved. The TCR sequence derives from an adult in good health and CMV-seronegative. The specimen sequenced was memory CD4+ T cells from blood. DNA for the CDR3: TGTGCCTGGAGTTCGGGTCAATATGGCTACACCTTC. Its translation: CAWSSGQYGYTF.